This passage covers 19 T cell receptor beta chains from one sample sequenced in a study of T cell responses to AZD1222 COVID-19 vaccine. Only in-frame clones appear in the TCRdb table, and some are missing; sequencing was by immunoSEQ multiplex PCR. The sample carries roughly 77,000 clones, 90% recorded once. Specimen: peripheral blood, collected 28 days after the second AZD1222 dose. These receptors all come from an adult who received the AZD1222 COVID-19 vaccine.

The chain carries TRBV27 and TRBJ2-7; a possible D gene is TRBD2 (5 bases). This CDR3 has 11 residues. Germline-derived CDR1 and CDR2 are MNHEY and SMNVEV (reference sequence). V was pared by 6 bases and J by 3 bases, with 6 bases between. CDR3 residues: CASRDYYEQYF. Here the CDR3 DNA reads TGTGCCAGCAGAGACTACTACGAGCAGTACTTC.

This clone appeared a single time. The J gene is TRBJ1-1, the V gene TRBV9; D is unclear. CDR1 SGDLS and CDR2 YYNGEE come from the germline V gene. Trimming stripped 1 base from V and 1 base from J, with 11 bases between. This CDR3 comprises 15 residues. CDR3: CASSVTDDTNTEAFF. The CDR3, as DNA: TGTGCCAGCAGCGTAACCGACGACACGAACACTGAAGCTTTCTTT.

This chain uses TRBV27 with TRBJ1-2; tentative D call: TRBD1 (6 bases). The length of the CDR3 is 14 residues. Looked up from germline, CDR1 is MNHEY and CDR2 is SMNVEV (reference sequence). V gave up 4 bases and J gave up 2 bases, with 11 bases separating them. The CDR3 nucleotides are TGTGCCAGCAGTTATAATGGGGGCAACTATGGCTACACCTTC. This sequence encodes CASSYNGGNYGYTF.

The CDR3 bases are TGTGCCATCAGTGGTAGTAATGAGCAGTTCTTC. It encodes CAISGSNEQFF. The chain combines TRBV10-3 with TRBJ2-1, with D unresolved. The CDR3 consists of 11 residues. Trimming cost V 4 bases and J 7 bases, with 5 bases left between them. Germline CDR1 ENHRY, CDR2 SYGVKD.

This clone showed up just once. The chain is built from TRBV29-1 and TRBJ2-7; 10 nucleotides align to TRBD2. CDR1 is SQVTM and CDR2 is ANQGSEA in the germline V gene. The CDR3 has 15 amino acids. With V trimmed by 1 base and J by 2 bases, 5 bases remained unmatched. The CDR3 loop is CSVEGLAGETYEQYF. CDR3 sequence (DNA): TGCAGCGTTGAAGGGCTAGCGGGGGAGACCTACGAGCAGTACTTC.

The chain joins TRBV5-1 to TRBJ2-7, with 7 bases fitting TRBD2. CDR1 and CDR2 from the germline V gene are SGHRS and YFSETQ. The J segment lost 2 bases and the V segment lost 0 bases, leaving 11 bases of the junction unmatched. The CDR3 runs to 17 residues. This CDR3 reads CASSLAAGVVSPYEQYF. The CDR3 coding sequence is TGCGCCAGCAGCTTGGCCGCGGGGGTAGTAAGCCCCTACGAGCAGTACTTC.

The rearrangement uses TRBV11-1 and TRBJ2-7, with 9 bases fitting TRBD1. The CDR3 length is 13 residues. The J segment lost 3 bases and the V segment lost 5 bases, leaving 2 bases of the junction unmatched. Germline V gives CDR1 SGHAT, CDR2 FQDESV (reference sequence). The CDR3 nucleotides are TGTGCCAGCAGCAAGGGACAGGGCTACGAGCAGTACTTC. Translation: CASSKGQGYEQYF.

This clone was seen just once. The chain employs TRBV20-1 and TRBJ2-5; no definite D call. CDR3 length: 14 amino acids. The germline V gene has CDR1 DFQATT and CDR2 SNEGSKA (reference sequence). V gave up 3 bases and J gave up 5 bases, with 16 bases separating them. Here the CDR3 DNA reads TGCAGTGCTAGTTCCGACGTAAAGGAGGAGACCCAGTACTTC. Residues: CSASSDVKEETQYF.

The V and J genes are TRBV14 and TRBJ1-1; D perhaps matches TRBD1 (5 bases). The CDR3 runs 14 residues. V was clipped by 6 bases and J by 4 bases, with 15 bases between them. The germline gives CDR1 SGHDN, CDR2 FVKESK. The CDR3 spells CASSLDRQRTEAFF. In DNA form, the CDR3 reads TGTGCCAGCAGTCTTGATCGACAGCGCACTGAAGCTTTCTTT.

The chain links TRBV5-4 to TRBJ1-1, with D unclear. Germline CDR1 and CDR2: SGHNT and YYREEE (reference sequence). The CDR3 has 13 residues. V shed 4 bases and J shed 2 bases, with 9 bases lying between them. The CDR3 here is CASSADKNTEAFF. The CDR3 DNA reads TGTGCCAGCAGCGCGGATAAAAACACTGAAGCTTTCTTT.

This chain joins TRBV19 and TRBJ2-3; 9 bases are shared with TRBD2. There are 14 residues in the CDR3. V shed 6 bases, J shed 5 bases, and the junction held 6 bases outside the gene matches. The germline gives CDR1 LNHDA, CDR2 SQIVND (reference sequence). The CDR3 region is CASRGGGAQDTQYF. In nucleotides, the CDR3 is TGTGCCAGTAGAGGCGGGGGGGCCCAAGATACGCAGTATTTT.

The J gene is TRBJ2-2, the V gene TRBV7-9, with TRBD1 matching over 7 bases. With 8 bases clipped from V and 7 bases from J, the junction kept 10 bases outside the gene matches. The CDR3 extends over 14 amino acids. Germline V gene lookup returns CDR1 SEHNR and CDR2 FQNEAQ (reference sequence). The CDR3 sequence: CASARQGWFGELFF. DNA for the CDR3: TGTGCCAGCGCACGACAGGGATGGTTCGGGGAGCTGTTTTTT.

The V call is TRBV6-5, the J call TRBJ2-1; D may match TRBD1 or TRBD2 (5 bases each). The V gene's germline CDR1 is MNHEY and CDR2 SVGAGI. Trimming removed 5 bases from V and 8 bases from J, with 19 bases in between. The CDR3 has 15 amino acids. The CDR3: CASSRDPATRYEQFF. The CDR3 DNA reads as TGTGCCAGCAGTCGGGACCCTGCCACCCGCTATGAGCAGTTCTTC.

CDR3 loop: CASRLSSGNTIYF. In DNA, the CDR3 is TGTGCCAGCAGACTAAGCTCTGGAAACACCATATATTTT. V usage is TRBV5-8 and J usage is TRBJ1-3, with D hard to call. Trimming left V 5 bases short and J 0 bases short, with 6 bases between. CDR1 is SGHTS and CDR2 is YDEGEE in the germline V gene. The CDR3 has 13 residues.

The chain recombines TRBV5-4 with TRBJ1-2; D is ambiguous. V shed 4 bases and J shed 8 bases, with 21 bases lying between them. This CDR3 comprises 15 residues. In germline, CDR1 is SGHNT, CDR2 YYREEE (reference sequence). This CDR3 reads CASSVLSGRKPGYTF. CDR3 nucleotides: TGTGCCAGCAGCGTACTGAGTGGTAGAAAGCCCGGCTACACCTTC.

The chain links TRBV6-5 to TRBJ1-1; D ambiguous. Germline CDR1 reads MNHEY; CDR2 reads SVGAGI. CDR3 length: 12 amino acids. The CDR3 region is CVSRGMNTEAFF. The CDR3 DNA sequence: TGTGTCAGTCGGGGTATGAACACTGAAGCTTTCTTT.

This chain links TRBV7-8 with TRBJ1-1; 7 nucleotides align to TRBD1. CDR1 is SGHVS and CDR2 is FQNEAQ in the germline V gene. There are 13 residues in the CDR3. V shed 5 bases and J 6 bases; nucleotides not matched to a gene: 6. CDR3 region: CASSTDREPEAFF. The CDR3 region has the DNA TGTGCCAGCAGCACCGACAGGGAACCTGAAGCTTTCTTT.

This chain joins TRBV10-3 and TRBJ2-7, with 7 bases fitting TRBD2. The germline V gene has CDR1 ENHRY and CDR2 SYGVKD. J gave up 2 bases and V 2 bases, and 3 bases lay outside the gene matches. The CDR3 extends over 14 amino acids. For the CDR3, the DNA is TGTGCCATCAGTGAGCTGGCGGGGGCCTACGAGCAGTACTTC. Its translation: CAISELAGAYEQYF.

The chain uses TRBV28 and TRBJ2-1; 7 nucleotides match TRBD2. Germline trimming cut 4 bases from V and 9 bases from J; bases unmatched to any gene: 9. CDR3 length equals 14 residues. Per germline, CDR1 MDHEN and CDR2 SYDVKM. The CDR3 sequence is CASSSAGAAGEQFF. The CDR3 nucleotides read TGTGCCAGCAGTTCCGCGGGAGCGGCCGGTGAGCAGTTCTTC.